Shown below are 13 T cell receptor beta chains from a single sample sequenced in a study of T cell responses to AZD1222 COVID-19 vaccine. The assay was immunoSEQ multiplex PCR, and TCRdb's table has in-frame clones only and misses some. The table has about 140,000 clones, approximately 90% seen once; the top ten hold approximately 3%. The sample here was peripheral blood, taken 28 days after the second AZD1222 dose. Receptors originate from an adult who received the AZD1222 COVID-19 vaccine.

This sequence joins TRBV27 and TRBJ1-5; D ambiguous. Germline CDR1 reads MNHEY; CDR2 reads SMNVEV (reference sequence). This CDR3 region has 13 residues. Trimming left V 5 bases short and J 5 bases short, with 10 bases between. As DNA, the CDR3 is TGTGCCAGCAGTCAACAGTCCTATCAGCCCCAGCATTTT. It specifies CASSQQSYQPQHF.

This rearrangement joins TRBV11-2 to TRBJ2-3; 10 bases align to TRBD1. CDR3 length: 16 amino acids. Looked up from germline, CDR1 is SGHAT and CDR2 is FQNNGV. V lost 5 bases to trimming and J lost 5 bases; unmatched junction nucleotides: 10. CDR3 sequence reads: CASSKAGTGAGDTQYF. CDR3 sequence (DNA): TGTGCCAGCAGCAAGGCCGGGACAGGGGCTGGAGATACGCAGTATTTT.

V gene TRBV10-2 combines with J gene TRBJ2-6; 12 positions match TRBD2. Germline trimming cut 10 bases from V and 0 bases from J; bases unmatched to any gene: 4. Germline V gene lookup returns CDR1 WSHSY and CDR2 SAAADI. The CDR3 length is 16 residues. The CDR3 DNA reads TGCGCCACCCCGGGACTAGCGGGCTCTGGGGCCAACGTCCTGACTTTC. As protein: CATPGLAGSGANVLTF.

The V and J genes are TRBV7-3 and TRBJ2-1, with TRBD1 matching over 9 bases. The CDR3 contains 19 residues. V trimming: 3 bases; J trimming: 1 base; junction bases outside the gene matches: 13. Germline loops: CDR1 SGHTA, CDR2 FQGTGA. CDR3 nucleotide sequence: TGTGCCAGCAGCTTCGCACGTACACAGGGGGCGAGTTCCTACAATGAGCAGTTCTTC. Its translation is CASSFARTQGASSYNEQFF.

The genes are TRBV6-5 and TRBJ1-2, with TRBD1 as a possible D gene (6 bases). Germline-derived CDR1 and CDR2 are MNHEY and SVGAGI. The V and J ends lost 1 base and 6 bases respectively, with 9 bases between them. There are 13 residues in the CDR3. In nucleotides, the CDR3 is TGTGCCAGCAGTTACTACAGGGAGAATGGCTACACCTTC. Amino acids: CASSYYRENGYTF.

The table lists this clone with a count of one. The V and J genes are TRBV6-5 and TRBJ1-6; 8 nucleotides match TRBD1. The CDR3 totals 15 residues. The ends lost 3 bases at V and 8 bases at J; junction bases unmatched: 6. Germline CDR1 and CDR2: MNHEY and SVGAGI. The CDR3 coding sequence is TGTGCCAGCAGTTATGGACAGGGAGCGGATTCACCCCTCCACTTT. It translates to CASSYGQGADSPLHF.

This sequence joins TRBV6-5 and TRBJ1-6; 8 nucleotides match TRBD1. The CDR3 loop spans 14 amino acids. After removal of 8 bases from V and 10 bases from J, the junction contained 10 bases not matched to a gene. CDR1 is MNHEY and CDR2 is SVGAGI in the germline V gene. The CDR3 loop is CASRGGQVVSPLHF. The CDR3 nucleotides are TGTGCCAGCCGGGGGGGACAGGTAGTCTCACCCCTCCACTTT.

The chain couples TRBV19 to TRBJ2-7; no definite D call. V gave up 8 bases and J gave up 0 bases, with 8 bases separating them. This CDR3 has 12 residues. Germline CDR1 is LNHDA and CDR2 is SQIVND (reference sequence). The CDR3 spells CASGISSYEQYF. In DNA, the CDR3 is TGTGCCAGTGGCATCAGCTCCTACGAGCAGTACTTC. Full variable domain (missing parts from reference TRBV19 and TRBJ2-7): DGGITQSPKYLFRKEGQNVTLSCEQNLNHDAMYWYRQDPGQGLRLIYYSQIVNDFQKGDIAEGYSVSREKKESFPLTVTSAQKNPTAFYLCASGISSYEQYFGPGTRLTVT.

The sample holds a few counts of this clone. This chain uses TRBV6-6 with TRBJ2-2, with 14 positions matching TRBD2. The CDR3 contains 17 residues. The V segment lost 5 bases and the J segment 7 bases; nucleotides outside the gene matches: 9. CDR1 and CDR2 from the germline V gene are MNHNY and SVGAGI (reference sequence). The CDR3 loop reads CASSRQGLAGVGGELFF. DNA of the CDR3: TGTGCCAGCAGTCGCCAGGGACTAGCGGGGGTAGGCGGGGAGCTGTTTTTT.

The V gene is TRBV5-6, the J gene TRBJ1-1, with 8 positions matching TRBD1. CDR3 length: 16 amino acids. Per the germline V gene, CDR1 is SGHDT and CDR2 is YYEEEE. Germline trimming cut 4 bases from V and 1 base from J; bases unmatched to any gene: 9. The CDR3 bases are TGTGCCAGCAGCCCAGGGACAGGCTTGGGGAACACTGAAGCTTTCTTT. Protein sequence: CASSPGTGLGNTEAFF.

This chain joins TRBV7-3 and TRBJ2-7; 12 bases fit TRBD2. Trimming took 5 bases from V and 1 from J; bases not matched to a gene: 3. Germline values: CDR1 SGHTA, CDR2 FQGTGA. This CDR3 comprises 15 residues. CDR3: CASSPTSGGSYEQYF. In DNA, the CDR3 is TGTGCCAGCAGCCCAACTAGCGGGGGGTCCTACGAGCAGTACTTC.

The chain employs TRBV7-2 and TRBJ2-3, with TRBD2 matching 10 bases. The CDR3 runs 14 residues. V was pared by 8 bases and J by 4 bases, with 6 bases of the junction left unmatched. The germline V gene encodes CDR1 SGHTA and CDR2 FQGNSA. The CDR3 DNA reads as TGTGCCAGCCGAAGAAGCGGGGGGGCAGATACGCAGTATTTT. As protein: CASRRSGGADTQYF. The variable domain in full, completed from reference TRBV7-2 and TRBJ2-3, reads GAGVSQSPSNKVTEKGKDVELRCDPISGHTALYWYRQSLGQGLEFLIYFQGNSAPDKSGLPSDRFSAERTGGSVSTLTIQRTQQEDSAVYLCASRRSGGADTQYFGPGTRLTVL.

The chain employs TRBV5-1 and TRBJ1-2, with TRBD1 matching 9 bases. The ends lost 0 bases at V and 4 bases at J; junction bases unmatched: 4. This CDR3 is 15 amino acids long. Germline loops: CDR1 SGHRS, CDR2 YFSETQ. CDR3 protein: CASSLEGQGVYGYTF. Written as DNA, the CDR3 is TGCGCCAGCAGCTTGGAGGGACAGGGAGTCTATGGCTACACCTTC.